This TCR beta chain appears in the sequencing data of a study of PD-1 blockade in classical Hodgkin lymphoma. Overall study findings and caveats: Newly diagnosed patients and complete responders had comparable diversity at baseline. TCR diversity rose significantly by C4D1 in CD4+ but not CD8+ cells.

On this clone: Its target is not known.

Germline CDR1 LNHDA, CDR2 SQIVND (reference sequence). Trimming took 6 bases from V and 0 from J, leaving 6 bases between them. The CDR3 contains 13 residues. Brentuximab vedotin exposure varied, and every patient relapsed after autologous stem cell transplantation. Assay: immunoSEQ multiplex PCR; the TCRdb copy retains only in-frame clones and omits some. The table has 95,000 or so clones, approximately 88% seen once. The sequence was collected from a human donor with classical Hodgkin lymphoma. Sequences were derived from peripheral blood mononuclear cells (PBMCs), sampled at baseline. The gene calls are TRBV19 and TRBJ2-1; D is possibly TRBD2 (5 bases). This chain's CDR3 is CASRTNSYNEQFF. As DNA, the CDR3 is TGTGCCAGTAGGACTAACTCCTACAATGAGCAGTTCTTC.